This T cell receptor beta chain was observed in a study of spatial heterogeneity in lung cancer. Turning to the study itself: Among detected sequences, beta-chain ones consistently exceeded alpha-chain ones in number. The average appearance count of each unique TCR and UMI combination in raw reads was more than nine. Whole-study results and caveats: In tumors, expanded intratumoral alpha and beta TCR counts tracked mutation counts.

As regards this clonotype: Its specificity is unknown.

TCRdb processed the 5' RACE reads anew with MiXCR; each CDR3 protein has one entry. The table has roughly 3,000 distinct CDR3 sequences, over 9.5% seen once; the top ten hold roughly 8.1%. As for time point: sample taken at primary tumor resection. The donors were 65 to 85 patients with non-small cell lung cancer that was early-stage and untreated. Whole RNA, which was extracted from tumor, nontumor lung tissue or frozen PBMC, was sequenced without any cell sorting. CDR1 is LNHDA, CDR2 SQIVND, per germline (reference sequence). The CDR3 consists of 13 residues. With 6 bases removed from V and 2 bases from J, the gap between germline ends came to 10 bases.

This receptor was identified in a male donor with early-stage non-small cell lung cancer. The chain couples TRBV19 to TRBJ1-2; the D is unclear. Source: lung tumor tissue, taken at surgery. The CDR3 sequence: CASSMVVNYGYTF. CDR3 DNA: TGTGCCAGTAGCATGGTGGTGAACTATGGCTACACCTTC.